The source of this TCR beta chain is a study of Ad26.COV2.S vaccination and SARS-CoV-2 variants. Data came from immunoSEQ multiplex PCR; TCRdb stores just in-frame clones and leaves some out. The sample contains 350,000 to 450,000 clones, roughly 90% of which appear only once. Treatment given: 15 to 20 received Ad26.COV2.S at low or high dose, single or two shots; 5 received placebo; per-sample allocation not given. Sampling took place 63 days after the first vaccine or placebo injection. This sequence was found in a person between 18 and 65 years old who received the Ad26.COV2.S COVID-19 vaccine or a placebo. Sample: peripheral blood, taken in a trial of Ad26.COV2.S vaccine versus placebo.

CDR3 sequence reads: CASSPDMNTEAFF. In nucleotides, the CDR3 is TGTGCCAGCAGCCCGGACATGAACACTGAAGCTTTCTTT. This chain links TRBV5-6 with TRBJ1-1; tentatively, D is TRBD1 (5 bases). CDR1 SGHDT and CDR2 YYEEEE come from the germline V gene. The CDR3 runs to 13 residues. V gave up 4 bases and J gave up 0 bases, with 7 bases separating them.